The clone carrying this TCR beta chain was recorded only once. The antigen remains unidentified. This specimen comes from a study of cytomegalovirus exposure and HLA in healthy donors. Study results and caveats: Confirmation in vitro established that a few CMV-associated chains were specific for CMV antigens.

V dropped 2 bases and J dropped 0 bases, with 11 bases sitting between them. There are 16 residues in the CDR3. CDR1 and CDR2 (germline): KGHSH, LQKENI. PCR was performed using 60 Vbeta and 13 Jbeta primers. Data came from immunoSEQ multiplex PCR; TCRdb stores just in-frame clones and leaves some out. There are roughly 100,000 clones in the sample; over 75% occur only once, and over 6.5% lies in the top ten. This receptor was taken from a woman aged 40 to 50 in good health and CMV-seropositive. V gene TRBV18 combines with J gene TRBJ1-3, with D unresolved. Sequencing was done on a sample of PBMCs. CDR3 loop: CASSPILLSSGNTIYF. The CDR3 DNA sequence: TGTGCCAGCTCACCAATCCTCCTGAGCTCTGGAAACACCATATATTTT.